This passage covers 6 T cell receptor beta chains from one sample sequenced in a study of blood T cell repertoires in COVID-19. This table comes from immunoSEQ multiplex PCR, and its TCRdb copy is limited to in-frame clones, with some not included. Of 50,000 to 70,000 clones detected, 70% to 90% appear once; the ten largest clones hold roughly 8%. Sequenced sample: peripheral blood. Receptors originate from a woman between 70 and 85 years old with active COVID-19.

The V call is TRBV5-4, the J call TRBJ2-3, with 13 bases lining up with TRBD2. The CDR3 is made up of 19 amino acids. V was clipped by 0 bases and J by 3 bases; unmatched bases: 10. CDR1 SGHNT and CDR2 YYREEE come from the germline V gene (reference sequence). The CDR3 nucleotides are TGTGCCAGCAGCTTGGGGGGGCGACTAGCGGGAGGAGGGACAGATACGCAGTATTTT. As protein: CASSLGGRLAGGGTDTQYF.

The J gene is TRBJ2-1, the V gene TRBV5-1, with 8 nucleotides matching TRBD2. V trimming: 4 bases; J trimming: 0 bases; junction bases outside the gene matches: 9. The germline gives CDR1 SGHRS, CDR2 YFSETQ. This CDR3 has 17 residues. The CDR3 nucleotides are TGCGCCAGCAGCATGGGTAGGCGGGAGGCCTCCTACAATGAGCAGTTCTTC. Amino acids: CASSMGRREASYNEQFF. The whole variable domain, remainder taken from reference TRBV5-1 and TRBJ2-1, is KAGVTQTPRYLIKTRGQQVTLSCSPISGHRSVSWYQQTPGQGLQFLFEYFSETQRNKGNFPGRFSGRQFSNSRSEMNVSTLELGDSALYLCASSMGRREASYNEQFFGPGTRLTVL.

This chain links TRBV19 with TRBJ1-4; TRBD1 is a possible D gene (6 bases). Deletions cut 5 bases from V and 4 bases from J, with 11 bases between. CDR1 and CDR2 from the germline V gene are LNHDA and SQIVND (reference sequence). The CDR3 runs to 14 residues. CDR3 nucleotide sequence: TGTGCCAGTAGTCGAGGGGGATTTAATGAAAAACTGTTTTTT. Translating gives CASSRGGFNEKLFF.

This clone is a singleton in its sample. The rearrangement links TRBV4-2 to TRBJ2-5; 10 bases fit TRBD2. Germline V gene lookup returns CDR1 LGHNA and CDR2 YNFKEQ. CDR3 size: 17 residues. V lost 0 bases, J lost 5 bases, and 9 bases stayed unmatched. The CDR3 protein is CASSQDGASGSSETQYF. CDR3 DNA: TGTGCCAGCAGCCAAGATGGGGCTAGCGGGAGTTCTGAGACCCAGTACTTC.

The CDR3: CASSLDPGQGSNYGYTF. The CDR3 DNA sequence: TGTGCCAGCAGCTTAGACCCGGGACAGGGGTCAAACTATGGCTACACCTTC. V gene TRBV13 combines with J gene TRBJ1-2; 10 bases match TRBD1. The germline CDR1 and CDR2 sequences are PRHDT and FYEKMQ (reference sequence). With V trimmed by 1 base and J by 2 bases, 7 bases remained unmatched. The CDR3 consists of 17 residues.

In nucleotides, the CDR3 is TGTGCCAGCAGCTTGGTAGCGGGAAAATACAATGAGCAGTTCTTC. Its protein is CASSLVAGKYNEQFF. The gene calls are TRBV11-3 and TRBJ2-1; 8 bases map to TRBD2. Germline trimming cut 3 bases from V and 4 bases from J; bases unmatched to any gene: 5. Per germline, CDR1 SGHNT and CDR2 YENEEA. The CDR3 is made up of 15 amino acids.